The 24 T cell receptor beta chains presented below share a single source sample, sequenced in a study of cytomegalovirus exposure and HLA in healthy donors. Measured with immunoSEQ multiplex PCR; TCRdb has only the in-frame clones, and not every one. The data show 150,000 to 180,000 clones, 80% to 90% seen once. The specimen was PBMCs. The receptors stem from a young man in good health and CMV-seropositive.

The V gene is TRBV7-2, the J gene TRBJ1-1; no clear D gene. Germline CDR1 and CDR2: SGHTA and FQGNSA. Trimming removed 1 base at V and 5 bases at J, with 14 bases between. This CDR3 is 15 amino acids long. The CDR3 DNA sequence: TGTGCCAGCAGCTTAGTTCCCGCCGAGGCGACTGAAGCTTTCTTT. Its protein product is CASSLVPAEATEAFF.

The genes are TRBV7-2 and TRBJ2-1; 11 positions agree with TRBD2. The CDR3 runs 16 residues. Germline values: CDR1 SGHTA, CDR2 FQGNSA. Germline trimming cut 1 base from V and 9 bases from J; bases unmatched to any gene: 8. CDR3 coding DNA: TGTGCCAGCAGCTTAGTTGTAGCGGGGGGGCTGGGTGAGCAGTTCTTC. Residues: CASSLVVAGGLGEQFF.

The gene calls are TRBV5-4 and TRBJ1-1, with a possible D match to TRBD1 (5 bases). The CDR3 length is 15 residues. Germline CDR1 is SGHNT and CDR2 is YYREEE (reference sequence). The V end was cut by 4 bases, the J end by 6 bases, with 19 bases between. CDR3 nucleotide sequence: TGTGCCAGCAGCGTCAAAAGGGGCCCGGCGGCTGAAGCTTTCTTT. It translates to CASSVKRGPAAEAFF.

This sequence joins TRBV4-3 and TRBJ2-1, with 9 bases aligning to TRBD2. The CDR3 runs 15 residues. J lost 8 bases, V lost 2 bases, and 7 bases had no gene match. Germline CDR1 reads LGHNA; CDR2 reads YSLEER. CDR3 sequence: CASSQYLAGPYEQFF. The CDR3 DNA reads as TGCGCCAGCAGCCAATATCTAGCGGGACCTTATGAGCAGTTCTTC.

The rearrangement joins TRBV4-3 to TRBJ2-3; 12 bases are shared with TRBD2. Per the germline V gene, CDR1 is LGHNA and CDR2 is YSLEER. The ends lost 6 bases at V and 5 bases at J; junction bases unmatched: 3. The length of the CDR3 is 14 residues. The CDR3 nucleotides read TGCGCCAGCAGACCGGGACTAGCGGGAGATACGCAGTATTTT. Translating gives CASRPGLAGDTQYF.

The table lists this clone with a count of one. The rearrangement joins TRBV2 to TRBJ2-3; no definite D call. Germline CDR1 is SNHLY and CDR2 is FYNNEI. Trimming removed 6 bases from V and 0 bases from J, with 13 bases in between. The CDR3 length is 15 residues. CDR3 protein: CASRPFGISTDTQYF. As DNA, the CDR3 is TGTGCCAGCAGGCCATTTGGCATCAGCACAGATACGCAGTATTTT.

V and J are TRBV5-1 and TRBJ2-7; TRBD2 is a possible D gene (5 bases). Germline CDR1 reads SGHRS; CDR2 reads YFSETQ. The V gene lost 0 bases and the J gene lost 3 bases, with 10 bases spanning the gap. This CDR3 region has 14 residues. CDR3: CASSLVQDFYEQYF. DNA for the CDR3: TGCGCCAGCAGCTTGGTGCAGGACTTCTACGAGCAGTACTTC.

Concerning this clone: Other nucleotide sequences in the sample specify the same CDR3. The chain carries TRBV4-2 and TRBJ2-6, with 7 bases identical to TRBD2. The length of the CDR3 is 16 residues. Trimming removed 0 bases from V and 1 base from J; junction bases left unmatched: 0. Germline values: CDR1 LGHNA, CDR2 YNFKEQ. Here the CDR3 reads CASSQEGGSGANVLTF. DNA for the CDR3: TGTGCCAGCAGCCAAGAGGGGGGGTCTGGGGCCAACGTCCTGACTTTC.

The chain links TRBV2 to TRBJ1-2, with TRBD1 matching 7 bases. The CDR3 loop spans 16 amino acids. V was clipped by 2 bases and J by 1 base; unmatched bases: 7. Germline CDR1 and CDR2: SNHLY and FYNNEI. The CDR3 nucleotides read TGTGCCAGCAGTGAATATGGGGCAGGGGGTAACTATGGCTACACCTTC. It yields the protein CASSEYGAGGNYGYTF.

This rearrangement joins TRBV9 to TRBJ1-1, with TRBD1 identical over 8 bases. This CDR3 comprises 16 residues. The trim removed 1 base at V and 3 bases at J, leaving 8 bases unmatched. Germline V gene sequence: CDR1 SGDLS, CDR2 YYNGEE. Written as DNA, the CDR3 is TGTGCCAGCAGCGTATCGGGACAGGCAAGGGACACTGAAGCTTTCTTT. This gives the protein CASSVSGQARDTEAFF.

This rearrangement joins TRBV11-2 to TRBJ2-3, with 13 positions matching TRBD2. Trimming at V came to 1 base and at J to 9 bases, leaving 7 bases not matched to a gene. The V gene's germline CDR1 is SGHAT and CDR2 FQNNGV. This CDR3 is built from 16 residues. The CDR3 region has the DNA TGTGCCAGCAGCTTAGTCCCCGGGACTAGCGGGATCACGCAGTATTTT. Protein: CASSLVPGTSGITQYF.

The V call is TRBV7-2, the J call TRBJ2-7; D unclear. Germline CDR1 and CDR2: SGHTA and FQGNSA. The CDR3 loop spans 12 amino acids. V dropped 5 bases and J dropped 1 base, with 6 bases sitting between them. The CDR3 bases are TGTGCCAGCAGCCGCCGGTCCTACGAGCAGTACTTC. Its protein is CASSRRSYEQYF.

This clone has only one observation. The chain joins TRBV18 to TRBJ1-2, with D uncertain. The CDR3 consists of 16 residues. CDR1 is KGHSH, CDR2 LQKENI, per germline. V shed 6 bases and J shed 4 bases, with 21 bases lying between them. The CDR3 region has the DNA TGTGCCAGCTCCCCGCCCGGGAAGGGCCTCGGCTATGGCTACACCTTC. As protein: CASSPPGKGLGYGYTF.

The chain couples TRBV2 to TRBJ2-2; 13 bases fit TRBD2. Germline V gene sequence: CDR1 SNHLY, CDR2 FYNNEI. The CDR3 spans 17 residues. Trimming took 10 bases from V and 4 from J; bases not matched to a gene: 12. The CDR3 sequence is CAIRPLTSGGPTGELFF. As DNA, the CDR3 is TGTGCCATACGTCCCCTGACTAGCGGGGGGCCCACCGGGGAGCTGTTTTTT.

The J gene is TRBJ1-1, the V gene TRBV18, with D maybe TRBD1 (6 bases). V was trimmed by 0 bases and J by 1 base, leaving 12 bases between them. The CDR3 has 16 amino acids. CDR1 and CDR2 (germline): KGHSH, LQKENI. The CDR3 DNA reads TGTGCCAGCTCACCACCGCAGGGGTCACCGAACACTGAAGCTTTCTTT. As protein: CASSPPQGSPNTEAFF.

This chain uses TRBV19 with TRBJ2-4; D perhaps matches TRBD2 (6 bases). V dropped 6 bases and J dropped 0 bases, with 15 bases sitting between them. The CDR3 contains 16 residues. CDR1 is LNHDA and CDR2 is SQIVND in the germline V gene (reference sequence). CDR3 in amino acids: CASRMDGTLAKNIQYF. For the CDR3, the DNA is TGTGCCAGTAGGATGGACGGGACTCTAGCCAAAAACATTCAGTACTTC. Full variable domain (missing parts from reference TRBV19 and TRBJ2-4): DGGITQSPKYLFRKEGQNVTLSCEQNLNHDAMYWYRQDPGQGLRLIYYSQIVNDFQKGDIAEGYSVSREKKESFPLTVTSAQKNPTAFYLCASRMDGTLAKNIQYFGAGTRLSVL.

The chain combines TRBV11-2 with TRBJ1-5; TRBD1 matches 7 bases. The CDR3 runs to 14 residues. The germline V gene has CDR1 SGHAT and CDR2 FQNNGV. Germline trimming cut 5 bases from V and 3 bases from J; bases unmatched to any gene: 4. The CDR3 nucleotides read TGTGCCAGCAGCGCAGACAGGGTCAATCAGCCCCAGCATTTT. Its translation: CASSADRVNQPQHF.

V usage is TRBV6-5 and J usage is TRBJ1-2; no definite D call. Germline CDR1 and CDR2: MNHEY and SVGAGI. With 4 bases removed from V and 4 bases from J, the gap between germline ends came to 16 bases. The CDR3 runs to 15 residues. The CDR3 reads CASSSGLSRGYGYTF. In DNA form, the CDR3 reads TGTGCCAGCAGTTCCGGACTGTCCCGGGGCTATGGCTACACCTTC.

V usage is TRBV5-1 and J usage is TRBJ1-1; TRBD1 might be the D (6 bases). Germline V CDR1 and CDR2: SGHRS, YFSETQ. The CDR3 totals 16 residues. Trimming left V 4 bases short and J 0 bases short, with 16 bases between. The DNA for the CDR3 is TGCGCCAGCAGCGTGGATGGGCAGGGGATGAACACTGAAGCTTTCTTT. It codes for CASSVDGQGMNTEAFF.

The CDR3 DNA sequence: TGTGCCAGCTCACCAACTAGCGGGACGTCCACAGATACGCAGTATTTT. Amino acids: CASSPTSGTSTDTQYF. V gene TRBV18 combines with J gene TRBJ2-3, with 10 bases matching TRBD2. Germline trimming cut 2 bases from V and 2 bases from J; bases unmatched to any gene: 4. The germline gives CDR1 KGHSH, CDR2 LQKENI. This CDR3 is 16 amino acids long.

This clone was picked up a small number of times. The sample contains more than one DNA sequence encoding this CDR3. This rearrangement joins TRBV7-2 to TRBJ2-2, with D hard to call. The germline V and J ends were trimmed by 6 bases and 3 bases, with 5 bases remaining between them. This CDR3 has 12 residues. From germline, CDR1 is SGHTA and CDR2 FQGNSA. CDR3 protein: CASSSYTGELFF. CDR3 nucleotide sequence: TGTGCCAGCAGTTCATACACCGGGGAGCTGTTTTTT. Full variable domain (missing parts from reference TRBV7-2 and TRBJ2-2): GAGVSQSPSNKVTEKGKDVELRCDPISGHTALYWYRQSLGQGLEFLIYFQGNSAPDKSGLPSDRFSAERTGGSVSTLTIQRTQQEDSAVYLCASSSYTGELFFGEGSRLTVL.

The chain combines TRBV11-3 with TRBJ2-1; D is possibly TRBD2 (5 bases). Trimming pared 4 bases from V and 8 bases from J, leaving 12 bases between. This CDR3 region has 13 residues. The germline gives CDR1 SGHNT, CDR2 YENEEA. The CDR3 loop is CASSSGVRDEQFF. Written as DNA, the CDR3 is TGTGCCAGCAGCTCCGGGGTAAGGGATGAGCAGTTCTTC.

The gene calls are TRBV7-2 and TRBJ1-2; TRBD1 matches at 7 bases. The CDR3 loop spans 15 amino acids. V shed 3 bases, J shed 4 bases, and the junction held 8 bases outside the gene matches. Germline V lookup: CDR1 SGHTA, CDR2 FQGNSA. In DNA, the CDR3 is TGTGCCAGCAGCTTTAACCGGGACAGCGTCTATGGCTACACCTTC. It encodes CASSFNRDSVYGYTF.

V and J are TRBV4-3 and TRBJ1-2; tentatively, D is TRBD1 (5 bases). Trimming removed 2 bases from V and 5 bases from J, with 18 bases in between. Germline CDR1 is LGHNA and CDR2 is YSLEER. The CDR3 spans 16 residues. CDR3 in amino acids: CASSQIGNRREYGYTF. DNA of the CDR3: TGCGCCAGCAGCCAAATCGGGAACAGGCGGGAGTATGGCTACACCTTC.